Reported below is one T cell receptor beta chain. The method was immunoSEQ multiplex PCR; TCRdb's version includes in-frame clones alone and lacks a portion of them. In the table there are more than 140,000 clones, around 91% of which are singletons. These data are taken from a study of T cell responses to AZD1222 COVID-19 vaccine. The CDR3 extends over 14 amino acids. V was clipped by 4 bases and J by 3 bases, with 15 bases between them. Germline V gene data show CDR1 as GTSNPN and CDR2 as SVGIG (reference sequence). The receptor was derived from an adult in good health. V is TRBV30 and J is TRBJ1-2, with D possibly matching TRBD1 (5 bases). The specimen comprised peripheral blood, sampled on day 0 of AZD1222 vaccination. The CDR3 region is CAWTDSPADYGYTF. The CDR3, as DNA: TGTGCCTGGACCGACAGTCCTGCGGACTATGGCTACACCTTC.